The 5 T cell receptor beta chains listed next were all sequenced from one sample in a study of control samples from healthy donors and cancer patients. Libraries were prepared by immunoSEQ multiplex PCR; TCRdb keeps only in-frame clonotypes and omits some of them. The sample shows some 14,000 clones, around three quarters of them seen only once. The sequencing input was formalin-fixed, paraffin-embedded tissue. The receptors derive from a female donor with lung cancer.

The genes are TRBV2 and TRBJ1-2, with D tentatively TRBD1 (5 bases). The germline gives CDR1 SNHLY, CDR2 FYNNEI. This CDR3 comprises 17 residues. Trimming stripped 3 bases from V and 0 bases from J, with 17 bases between. CDR3 in amino acids: CASSDSEVWTTNYGYTF. As DNA, the CDR3 is TGTGCCAGCAGTGATTCGGAAGTTTGGACAACTAACTATGGCTACACCTTC.

The chain links TRBV3-1 (or the pseudogene TRBV3-2) to TRBJ1-1; the match to TRBD1 covers 7 bases. The CDR3 sequence is 14 residues long. Losses at the gene ends were 6 bases for V and 4 bases for J; bases not matched to a gene: 8. The germline V gene has CDR1 LGHDT and CDR2 YNNKEL (reference sequence). CDR3 sequence: CASSSLDRLTEAFF. In nucleotides, the CDR3 is TGTGCCAGCAGTTCTTTGGACAGGCTCACTGAAGCTTTCTTT.

The chain recombines TRBV7-2 with TRBJ1-1; D is ambiguous. CDR1 SGHTA and CDR2 FQGNSA come from the germline V gene. With 9 bases removed from V and 1 base from J, the gap between germline ends came to 9 bases. The CDR3 is 12 residues long. DNA of the CDR3: TGTGCCAGTTCACGGAAGAACACTGAAGCTTTCTTT. Translating it yields CASSRKNTEAFF.

Points on this clone: Other nucleotide sequences from this sample produce the same CDR3. The chain employs TRBV19 and TRBJ2-3; 13 nucleotides line up with TRBD2. CDR1 LNHDA and CDR2 SQIVND come from the germline V gene (reference sequence). V shed 9 bases, J shed 8 bases, and the junction held 17 bases outside the gene matches. The CDR3 loop spans 17 amino acids. The CDR3 is CASRPGTSGKGGTTQYF. DNA of the CDR3: TGTGCCAGCCGGCCTGGGACTAGCGGGAAGGGCGGTACTACGCAGTATTTT. The full variable domain, in which reference TRBV19 and TRBJ2-3 provide the parts outside the CDR3, is DGGITQSPKYLFRKEGQNVTLSCEQNLNHDAMYWYRQDPGQGLRLIYYSQIVNDFQKGDIAEGYSVSREKKESFPLTVTSAQKNPTAFYLCASRPGTSGKGGTTQYFGPGTRLTVL.

The chain links TRBV19 to TRBJ2-2; 7 positions match TRBD2. V trimming: 7 bases; J trimming: 0 bases; junction bases outside the gene matches: 11. The CDR3 spans 17 residues. From germline, CDR1 is LNHDA and CDR2 SQIVND (reference sequence). The CDR3 here is CASKPNEGTTNTGELFF. The CDR3 bases are TGTGCCAGTAAACCCAATGAGGGGACTACGAACACCGGGGAGCTGTTTTTT.